The 26 T cell receptor beta chains below all came from one sample that was sequenced in a study of blood T cell repertoires in COVID-19 (dated by TCRdb to 2020 to 2022). Libraries came from the immunoSEQ multiplex PCR assay. Imported from immuneACCESS, the table was reduced by TCRdb to in-frame sequences with V and J called. These copies leave out some clones; in studies compared against another copy, an unresolved V gene accounts for under half, and the cause of the remainder is not known. Counted in this sample were about 400,000 clones; nearly 90% of them appeared once. 1.5% to 2% of the sample is held by the ten biggest clonotypes. Sequences were obtained from PBMCs or T cells enriched from blood (not recorded which). The origin of the receptors is a woman under 40 who had recovered from COVID-19.

The chain combines TRBV5-1 with TRBJ2-7, with 7 bases lining up with TRBD1. This CDR3 has 14 residues. The germline gives CDR1 SGHRS, CDR2 YFSETQ. V shed 3 bases, J shed 3 bases, and the junction held 6 bases outside the gene matches. The CDR3 DNA sequence: TGCGCCAGCAGCTCCGGGACAGACTACTACGAGCAGTACTTC. Translating gives CASSSGTDYYEQYF.

This chain connects TRBV6-2 or TRBV6-3 to TRBJ2-7, with TRBD1 identical over 7 bases. V shed 6 bases, J shed 3 bases, and the junction held 8 bases outside the gene matches. Germline values: CDR1 MNHEY, CDR2 SVGEGT. The CDR3 is made up of 14 amino acids. CDR3 nucleotide sequence: TGTGCCAGCAGCCTGGGACAGCTTCTCTACGAGCAGTACTTC. This gives the protein CASSLGQLLYEQYF.

V usage is TRBV11-3 and J usage is TRBJ2-2, with 7 positions matching TRBD1. The CDR3 runs to 14 residues. Germline V lookup: CDR1 SGHNT, CDR2 YENEEA. J gave up 6 bases and V 5 bases, and 6 bases lay outside the gene matches. The CDR3 region is CASSAVQGAGELFF. The CDR3 DNA reads as TGTGCCAGCAGCGCTGTGCAGGGGGCCGGGGAGCTGTTTTTT.

V is TRBV7-2 and J is TRBJ1-3; D might be TRBD1 (5 bases). Per the germline V gene, CDR1 is SGHTA and CDR2 is FQGNSA. Trimming cost V 5 bases and J 0 bases, with 20 bases left between them. The CDR3 has 18 residues. The CDR3 nucleotides are TGTGCCAGCAGCCCATACACCCGGGGGTCGAGCTCTGGAAACACCATATATTTT. This gives the protein CASSPYTRGSSSGNTIYF.

The V gene is TRBV9, the J gene TRBJ2-7; 8 nucleotides align to TRBD1. Trimming took 4 bases from V and 5 from J; bases not matched to a gene: 17. The CDR3 has 17 amino acids. From germline, CDR1 is SGDLS and CDR2 YYNGEE. The DNA for the CDR3 is TGTGCCAGCAGCTCAAGTGAGGGGGGACAGGCCTTTGACGAGCAGTACTTC. Its protein is CASSSSEGGQAFDEQYF.

This chain joins TRBV3-1 (or the pseudogene TRBV3-2) and TRBJ1-2, with a tentative D call TRBD1 (6 bases). V was cut by 3 bases and J by 5 bases, with 13 bases left in between. This CDR3 spans 14 amino acids. Germline-derived CDR1 and CDR2 are LGHDT and YNNKEL (reference sequence). As DNA, the CDR3 is TGTGCCAGCAGCCATGATGGGGGCGCGTATGGCTACACCTTC. It codes for CASSHDGGAYGYTF.

This rearrangement joins TRBV2 to TRBJ2-7, with TRBD1 matching over 10 bases. The V gene's germline CDR1 is SNHLY and CDR2 FYNNEI. The CDR3 runs to 15 residues. The J segment lost 4 bases and the V segment lost 5 bases, leaving 8 bases of the junction unmatched. CDR3 loop: CASSPLDRGTYEQYF. The DNA of the CDR3 is TGTGCCAGCAGTCCTTTGGACAGGGGGACTTACGAGCAGTACTTC.

This chain uses TRBV12-3 or TRBV12-4 with TRBJ1-2; TRBD1 agrees at 9 bases. The junction had 6 bases not matched to a gene; V was cut back by 6 bases and J by 7 bases. The CDR3 has 13 residues. The CDR3 sequence is CASRSRQGVGYTF. CDR3 bases: TGTGCCAGCAGATCCAGACAGGGGGTTGGCTACACCTTC.

This chain links TRBV14 with TRBJ1-2; D is perhaps TRBD1 (5 bases). CDR3 size: 14 residues. Germline V gene sequence: CDR1 SGHDN, CDR2 FVKESK. V was trimmed by 6 bases and J by 1 base, leaving 12 bases between them. The CDR3 protein is CASSPTTVNYGYTF. The CDR3 region has the DNA TGTGCCAGCAGTCCTACGACAGTTAACTATGGCTACACCTTC.

The genes are TRBV5-4 and TRBJ2-1; the D gene is possibly TRBD2 (5 bases). Per the germline V gene, CDR1 is SGHNT and CDR2 is YYREEE (reference sequence). The V end lost 4 bases, the J end lost 0 bases, and 11 bases lay between the germline ends. The CDR3 is made up of 15 amino acids. CDR3: CASSIDTSSYNEQFF. In nucleotides, the CDR3 is TGTGCCAGCAGCATAGACACTAGCTCCTACAATGAGCAGTTCTTC.

V usage is TRBV24-1 and J usage is TRBJ1-1, with D possibly TRBD1 on 5 matching bases. Trimming cost V 9 bases and J 0 bases, with 28 bases left between them. CDR1 KGHDR and CDR2 SFDVKD come from the germline V gene. This CDR3 spans 19 amino acids. CDR3 DNA: TGTGCCACCGGGGGAGGTTTGCGGGGGATGCTCTTCATGAACACTGAAGCTTTCTTT. This gives the protein CATGGGLRGMLFMNTEAFF.

J is TRBJ1-2 and V is TRBV5-1, with 12 bases identical to TRBD1. Germline CDR1 and CDR2: SGHRS and YFSETQ. V lost 6 bases and J lost 9; bases outside the gene matches: 12. There are 15 residues in the CDR3. Here the CDR3 DNA reads TGCGCCAGCAACCCGGGACAGGGGGCAACGAGTAGCTACACCTTC. Translated, it gives CASNPGQGATSSYTF.

V is TRBV4-1 and J is TRBJ2-7, with TRBD1 identical over 7 bases. The germline V gene encodes CDR1 MGHRA and CDR2 YSYEKL. J gave up 4 bases and V 0 bases, and 6 bases lay outside the gene matches. The CDR3 runs 15 residues. CDR3: CASSQEGYRGYEQYF. The CDR3 DNA is TGCGCCAGCAGCCAAGAAGGGTACAGGGGTTACGAGCAGTACTTC.

The chain combines TRBV4-1 with TRBJ2-7, with 8 bases fitting TRBD2. CDR3 length: 17 amino acids. The junction had 11 bases not matched to a gene; V was cut back by 0 bases and J by 4 bases. Germline lookup yields CDR1 MGHRA and CDR2 YSYEKL. CDR3 protein: CASSQDSGMVEKYEQYF. The DNA of the CDR3 is TGCGCCAGCAGCCAAGATAGCGGGATGGTGGAAAAATACGAGCAGTACTTC.

The rearrangement links TRBV5-1 to TRBJ1-2, with D perhaps TRBD1 (6 bases). Germline V gene data show CDR1 as SGHRS and CDR2 as YFSETQ. V was trimmed by 1 base and J by 2 bases, leaving 15 bases between them. This CDR3 is built from 16 residues. The CDR3 DNA is TGCGCCAGCAGCTTGCAAACAGGGTTGGGAAACTATGGCTACACCTTC. Its protein product is CASSLQTGLGNYGYTF.

The rearrangement joins TRBV3-1 (or the pseudogene TRBV3-2) to TRBJ2-5; no clear D gene. CDR1 and CDR2 (germline): LGHDT, YNNKEL (reference sequence). CDR3 length: 15 residues. Trimming cost V 5 bases and J 0 bases, with 13 bases left between them. The CDR3 reads CASSALEVYQETQYF. The CDR3 nucleotides are TGTGCCAGCAGCGCCCTCGAGGTGTACCAAGAGACCCAGTACTTC.

The CDR3 protein is CATSDPRDTVSEQPQHF. CDR3 sequence (DNA): TGTGCCACCAGTGACCCCCGGGACACAGTTTCAGAGCAGCCCCAGCATTTT. The rearrangement joins TRBV24-1 to TRBJ1-5, with D tentatively TRBD1 (6 bases). The germline gives CDR1 KGHDR, CDR2 SFDVKD. Trimming cost V 4 bases and J 7 bases, with 22 bases left between them. The CDR3 extends over 17 amino acids.

This rearrangement joins TRBV15 to TRBJ2-7; the D gene is possibly TRBD2 (5 bases). Trimming removed 3 bases at V and 2 bases at J, with 11 bases between. There are 14 residues in the CDR3. Germline V gene lookup returns CDR1 LNHNV and CDR2 YYDKDF (reference sequence). CDR3 in amino acids: CATSRKADTYEQYF. The DNA of the CDR3 is TGTGCCACCAGCAGGAAAGCGGATACCTACGAGCAGTACTTC. Variable domain in full (rest from reference TRBV15 and TRBJ2-7): DAMVIQNPRYQVTQFGKPVTLSCSQTLNHNVMYWYQQKSSQAPKLLFHYYDKDFNNEADTPDNFQSRRPNTSFCFLDIRSPGLGDTAMYLCATSRKADTYEQYFGPGTRLTVT.

V usage is TRBV29-1 and J usage is TRBJ2-1; D is possibly TRBD1 (6 bases). Trimming took off 7 bases at V and 9 bases at J, with 13 bases between the two ends. CDR3 length equals 11 residues. Germline V gives CDR1 SQVTM, CDR2 ANQGSEA. In DNA, the CDR3 is TGCAGCGCCCGCCAGGGGCTTGAGCAGTTCTTC. Protein sequence: CSARQGLEQFF.

The V gene is TRBV27, the J gene TRBJ1-4; D gene unclear. This CDR3 has 14 residues. Looked up from germline, CDR1 is MNHEY and CDR2 is SMNVEV (reference sequence). The V end was cut by 2 bases, the J end by 8 bases, with 12 bases between. The CDR3 here is CASSLGGFGEKLFF. In DNA form, the CDR3 reads TGTGCCAGCAGTTTAGGCGGTTTTGGGGAAAAACTGTTTTTT.

The chain's CDR3 is CASSLRAGGAYEQYF. The CDR3 DNA reads TGTGCCAGCAGCTTAAGGGCAGGGGGTGCCTACGAGCAGTACTTC. The chain recombines TRBV11-2 with TRBJ2-7, with 7 bases matching TRBD1. V dropped 2 bases and J dropped 2; count of bases not matched to a gene: 6. The germline gives CDR1 SGHAT, CDR2 FQNNGV. This CDR3 has 15 residues.

CDR3 sequence reads: CASSDPDPRENTGELFF. DNA of the CDR3: TGTGCCAGCAGTGACCCCGATCCGCGGGAGAACACCGGGGAGCTGTTTTTT. This chain uses TRBV25-1 with TRBJ2-2; tentatively, D is TRBD2 (6 bases). The CDR3 totals 17 residues. Germline V CDR1 and CDR2: MGHDK, SYGVNS. Trimming cost V 3 bases and J 1 base, with 15 bases left between them.

V usage is TRBV6-5 and J usage is TRBJ1-1; 7 nucleotides agree with TRBD1. J was trimmed by 4 bases and V by 6 bases; bases with no gene match: 11. The CDR3 length is 15 residues. Germline V gives CDR1 MNHEY, CDR2 SVGAGI. In DNA form, the CDR3 reads TGTGCCAGCAGGACAGGGAGAATGTGGGGCACTGAAGCTTTCTTT. As protein: CASRTGRMWGTEAFF.

The chain combines TRBV7-6 with TRBJ1-1, with a weak D call TRBD1 (6 bases). The germline CDR1 and CDR2 sequences are SGHVS and FNYEAQ. V lost 5 bases, J lost 2 bases, and 12 bases lay in between. CDR3 length equals 14 residues. The DNA for the CDR3 is TGTGCCAGCAGCCCACGAGGGGGTAACACTGAAGCTTTCTTT. Residues: CASSPRGGNTEAFF.

Remarks on this clone: Mismatch with germline at one junction end may stem from a read error. The V call is TRBV5-1, the J call TRBJ2-3, with 9 bases lining up with TRBD2. The CDR3 has 15 amino acids. Per germline, CDR1 SGHRS and CDR2 YFSETQ. CDR3 loop: CASSLPQRGAPGEFF. CDR3 nucleotides: TGCGCCAGCAGCTTGCCCCAGCGGGGGGCGCCTGGGGAATTTTTT.

CDR3 sequence: CATSRDQHLQDEQYF. The DNA of the CDR3 is TGTGCCACCAGCAGAGATCAGCACCTCCAGGACGAGCAGTACTTC. V and J are TRBV15 and TRBJ2-7; D is undetermined. The CDR3 totals 15 residues. Germline loops: CDR1 LNHNV, CDR2 YYDKDF (reference sequence). The V end lost 0 bases, the J end lost 5 bases, and 14 bases lay between the germline ends.